This passage covers 20 T cell receptor beta chains from one sample sequenced in a study of regulatory T cells in long-lasting Graves disease. The time point: newly diagnosed GD, antithyroid drugs for less than 3 months. RNA from PBMCs was the source of the TCR library. Library construction for TCR beta used iRepertoire HTBI primers and Arm-PCR of CDR3 regions. TCRdb itself ran the multiplex PCR reads through MiXCR, one entry per CDR3 protein. The sample has roughly 380,000 distinct CDR3 sequences, around 15% seen once. The sequenced sample was peripheral blood mononuclear cells (PBMCs), obtained at new diagnosis, from a patient treated with antithyroid drugs. Receptors originate from a female donor with Graves disease.

The table lists this clonotype with many counts. V and J are TRBV28 and TRBJ1-3; 8 bases agree with TRBD1. The germline gives CDR1 MDHEN, CDR2 SYDVKM. V trimming: 6 bases; J trimming: 2 bases; junction bases outside the gene matches: 3. The CDR3 has 14 amino acids. The CDR3 loop is CASRTTGAGNTIYF. In DNA, the CDR3 is TGTGCCAGCAGAACGACAGGGGCTGGAAACACCATATATTTT.

This clonotype has a count of ten or more. The rearrangement links TRBV20-1 to TRBJ1-3; D possibly corresponds to TRBD1 (5 bases). CDR1 DFQATT and CDR2 SNEGSKA come from the germline V gene (reference sequence). Trimming removed 6 bases at V and 8 bases at J, with 14 bases between. The CDR3 is 12 amino acids. CDR3 nucleotides: TGCAGTGCGGCAGAGGGAGGGGACACCATATATTTT. Translating gives CSAAEGGDTIYF.

V is TRBV19 and J is TRBJ2-1; no reliable D call. V was shortened by 3 bases and J by 10 bases, with 10 bases between the two germline ends. The V gene's germline CDR1 is LNHDA and CDR2 SQIVND (reference sequence). This CDR3 spans 12 amino acids. The CDR3 region has the DNA TGTGCCAGTAGTATCCCGGCGCTGGAGCAGTTCTTC. Protein product: CASSIPALEQFF.

There are many counts of this clonotype. V is TRBV19 and J is TRBJ1-5; D might be TRBD1 (5 bases). V gave up 3 bases and J gave up 4 bases, with 10 bases separating them. The germline CDR1 and CDR2 sequences are LNHDA and SQIVND (reference sequence). The CDR3 is 14 residues long. CDR3: CASSIEAGNQPQHF. Written as DNA, the CDR3 is TGTGCCAGTAGTATCGAGGCAGGGAATCAGCCCCAGCATTTT.

The sample holds many counts of this clonotype. The genes are TRBV4-1 and TRBJ2-1; D is possibly TRBD2 (5 bases). Trimming shortened V by 1 base and J by 3 bases, and 13 bases separated the two germline ends. Germline CDR1 is MGHRA and CDR2 is YSYEKL. This CDR3 is 16 amino acids long. CDR3 coding DNA: TGCGCCAGCAGCCAAGTGATTCTCGGACTCTACAATGAGCAGTTCTTC. Translating gives CASSQVILGLYNEQFF.

This clonotype was observed at least ten times. J is TRBJ1-2 and V is TRBV9, with D unclear. Germline V gene lookup returns CDR1 SGDLS and CDR2 YYNGEE. V gave up 3 bases and J gave up 6 bases, with 12 bases separating them. CDR3 length equals 13 residues. CDR3 sequence reads: CASSGPGYHGYTF. The DNA of the CDR3 is TGTGCCAGCAGCGGCCCGGGGTATCATGGCTACACCTTC.

This clonotype has ten or more counts. The chain uses TRBV7-2 and TRBJ1-5; D not certain. CDR1 and CDR2 (germline): SGHTA, FQGNSA. CDR3 length equals 17 residues. V was shortened by 1 base and J by 5 bases, with 18 bases between the two germline ends. CDR3: CASSLVFVGLFDQPQHF. In nucleotides, the CDR3 is TGTGCCAGCAGCTTAGTATTTGTGGGATTATTTGATCAGCCCCAGCATTTT. The complete variable domain, with remaining parts taken from reference TRBV7-2 and TRBJ1-5, reads GAGVSQSPSNKVTEKGKDVELRCDPISGHTALYWYRQSLGQGLEFLIYFQGNSAPDKSGLPSDRFSAERTGGSVSTLTIQRTQQEDSAVYLCASSLVFVGLFDQPQHFGDGTRLSIL.

The table lists this clonotype with many counts. The chain recombines TRBV6-1 with TRBJ2-1; 12 nucleotides line up with TRBD2. V lost 5 bases to trimming and J lost 6 bases; unmatched junction nucleotides: 8. CDR1 is MNHNS and CDR2 is SASEGT in the germline V gene. The CDR3 spans 16 residues. CDR3 amino acids: CASSPQTSGSFNEQFF. Here the CDR3 DNA reads TGTGCCAGCAGTCCGCAGACTAGCGGGAGCTTCAATGAGCAGTTCTTC.

In DNA form, the CDR3 reads TGTGCCAGCAGCCAAGATATAGCCAATTCAGAAGCTTTCTTT. This encodes CASSQDIANSEAFF. The chain couples TRBV4-2 to TRBJ1-1; D gene ambiguous. The CDR3 covers 14 residues. V dropped 0 bases and J dropped 8 bases, with 13 bases sitting between them. From germline, CDR1 is LGHNA and CDR2 YNFKEQ.

This clonotype appeared a few times. DNA for the CDR3: TGTGCCAGCAGTTACCGGGGGCCAGACTCAGGCGAGCAGTACTTC. The encoded protein is CASSYRGPDSGEQYF. The chain joins TRBV6-9 to TRBJ2-7; D is possibly TRBD1 or TRBD2 (6 bases each). V lost 3 bases and J 6 bases, leaving 18 bases between the germline ends. This CDR3 has 15 residues. Germline V CDR1 and CDR2: MNHGY, SVAAGI.

This clonotype was seen at least ten times. The chain combines TRBV12-3 or TRBV12-4 with TRBJ1-1; 7 nucleotides agree with TRBD1. Germline trimming cut 6 bases from V and 7 bases from J; bases unmatched to any gene: 8. The length of the CDR3 is 13 residues. The CDR3 spells CASSQSGTDEAFF. The CDR3 DNA sequence: TGTGCCAGCAGCCAATCCGGGACAGATGAAGCTTTCTTT.

The rearrangement links TRBV7-7 to TRBJ2-6, with D uncertain. The CDR3 extends over 17 amino acids. Trimming cost V 5 bases and J 0 bases, with 14 bases left between them. Germline lookup yields CDR1 SSHAT and CDR2 FNYEAQ (reference sequence). The CDR3 DNA is TGTGCCAGCAGCGTTGGGCAGTTCATCTCTGGGGCCAACGTCCTGACTTTC. Translating it yields CASSVGQFISGANVLTF.

This clonotype was counted a single time. This chain uses TRBV18 with TRBJ1-2; D ambiguous. Trimming pared 2 bases from V and 2 bases from J, leaving 12 bases between. The CDR3 is 15 residues long. The germline gives CDR1 KGHSH, CDR2 LQKENI. The CDR3, as DNA: TGTGCCAGCTCACCAATAGGAGACTTGAACTATGGCTACACCTTC. Encoded protein: CASSPIGDLNYGYTF.

In the case of this clonotype: Since a much larger clone is just one base distant, this may be a read error. The chain has TRBV2 and TRBJ1-2, with D unclear. The V gene lost 8 bases and the J gene lost 8 bases, with 21 bases spanning the gap. CDR3 length: 14 residues. Looked up from germline, CDR1 is SNHLY and CDR2 is FYNNEI. This chain's CDR3 is CASASGGQPYGYTF. DNA of the CDR3: TGTGCCAGCGCCTCGGGCGGCCAACCATACGGCTACACCTTC.

This clonotype was seen repeatedly, ten times or more. The CDR3 sequence: CASSPPSGGFYQPQHF. CDR3 in DNA: TGTGCCAGCAGCCCCCCATCAGGGGGCTTCTATCAGCCCCAGCATTTT. This chain links TRBV2 with TRBJ1-5; TRBD1 agrees at 8 bases. Unmatched junction bases numbered 12, after V lost 6 bases and J lost 5 bases. CDR1 is SNHLY, CDR2 FYNNEI, per germline. This CDR3 contains 16 residues.

The sample holds many counts of this clonotype. V and J are TRBV29-1 and TRBJ1-2, with unresolved D. The CDR3 has 13 amino acids. Per the germline V gene, CDR1 is SQVTM and CDR2 is ANQGSEA. The V end was cut by 4 bases, the J end by 2 bases, with 11 bases between. The CDR3 loop reads CSVGEPANYGYTF. As DNA, the CDR3 is TGCAGCGTTGGGGAGCCAGCCAACTATGGCTACACCTTC.

This clonotype was recorded many times. This chain connects TRBV12-3 or TRBV12-4 to TRBJ2-1; 8 bases agree with TRBD2. The trim removed 2 bases at V and 12 bases at J, leaving 6 bases unmatched. The CDR3 runs 13 residues. The CDR3 region has the DNA TGTGCCAGCAGTTTAAAAGCGGGAGTGGGGCAGTTCTTC. Translated, it gives CASSLKAGVGQFF.

This clonotype appeared once. The chain uses TRBV5-1 and TRBJ2-1; D is undetermined. V lost 4 bases and J lost 5, with 10 bases in between. This CDR3 contains 13 residues. Germline V gene sequence: CDR1 SGHRS, CDR2 YFSETQ. The CDR3 spells CASSRKSDNEQFF. The DNA for the CDR3 is TGCGCCAGCAGCCGTAAATCGGACAATGAGCAGTTCTTC.

As DNA, the CDR3 is TGTGCCAGCAGCCAACCGGGGAACACTGAAGCTTTCTTT. Its protein product is CASSQPGNTEAFF. This chain joins TRBV3-1 and TRBJ1-1; D unclear. Germline-derived CDR1 and CDR2 are LGHDT and YNNKEL (reference sequence). The CDR3 has 13 amino acids. Deletions cut 2 bases from V and 1 base from J, with 5 bases between.

This clonotype was found many times. J is TRBJ2-1 and V is TRBV5-1; 7 positions agree with TRBD1. The CDR3 covers 17 residues. Germline-derived CDR1 and CDR2 are SGHRS and YFSETQ. Trimming cost V 4 bases and J 0 bases; bases outside gene matches: 10. The CDR3 loop reads CASSQTTGEVSYNEQFF. CDR3 nucleotide sequence: TGCGCCAGCAGCCAGACCACAGGGGAAGTCTCCTACAATGAGCAGTTCTTC.